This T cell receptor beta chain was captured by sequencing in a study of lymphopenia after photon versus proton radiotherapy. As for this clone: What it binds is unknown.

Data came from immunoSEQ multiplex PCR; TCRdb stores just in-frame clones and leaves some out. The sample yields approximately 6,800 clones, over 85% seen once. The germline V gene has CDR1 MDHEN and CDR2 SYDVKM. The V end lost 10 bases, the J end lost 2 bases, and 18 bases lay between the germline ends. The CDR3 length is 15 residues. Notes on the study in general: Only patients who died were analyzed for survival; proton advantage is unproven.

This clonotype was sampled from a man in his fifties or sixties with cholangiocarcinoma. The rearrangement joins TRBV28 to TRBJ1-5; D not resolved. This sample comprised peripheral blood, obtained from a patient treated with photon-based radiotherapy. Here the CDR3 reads CAISPPRDRNQPQHF. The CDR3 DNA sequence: TGTGCCATTAGTCCTCCTAGGGATCGCAATCAGCCCCAGCATTTT.